This T cell receptor beta chain was documented in a study of post-analysis software for immune sequencing data. About the research overall: As for disease course, relapsing-remitting, secondary progressive and progressive-relapsing multiple sclerosis were all included.

Study-wide findings and caveats: Patients used five TRBV segments, including TRBV5-6, TRBV5-1 and TRBV20-1, more often than controls. Significantly lower normalized Chao1 diversity was found in patients with multiple sclerosis relative to controls. The F measure placed samples prepared in the same batch into strongly shared clusters.

Each TCR beta cDNA library carried unique molecular identifiers. Each CDR3 protein gets one entry after TCRdb re-called the PCR reads with MiXCR. The sample holds about 200,000 distinct CDR3 sequences, 29% seen once. This clonotype was recorded many times. Its antigen is as yet unknown. The CDR3 runs 15 residues. The germline V gene encodes CDR1 LNHDA and CDR2 SQIVND (reference sequence). Germline trimming cut 1 base from V and 0 bases from J; bases unmatched to any gene: 0. The sequence derives from a girl aged 2 to 17 with multiple sclerosis. The rearrangement uses TRBV19 and TRBJ2-1, with 7 bases lining up with TRBD2. Sequencing was performed on blood. The CDR3, as DNA: TGTGCCAGTAGTATAGGGACTAGCTCCTACAATGAGCAGTTCTTC. Residues: CASSIGTSSYNEQFF. Together with reference TRBV19 and TRBJ2-1, the CDR3 gives the full variable domain: DGGITQSPKYLFRKEGQNVTLSCEQNLNHDAMYWYRQDPGQGLRLIYYSQIVNDFQKGDIAEGYSVSREKKESFPLTVTSAQKNPTAFYLCASSIGTSSYNEQFFGPGTRLTVL.